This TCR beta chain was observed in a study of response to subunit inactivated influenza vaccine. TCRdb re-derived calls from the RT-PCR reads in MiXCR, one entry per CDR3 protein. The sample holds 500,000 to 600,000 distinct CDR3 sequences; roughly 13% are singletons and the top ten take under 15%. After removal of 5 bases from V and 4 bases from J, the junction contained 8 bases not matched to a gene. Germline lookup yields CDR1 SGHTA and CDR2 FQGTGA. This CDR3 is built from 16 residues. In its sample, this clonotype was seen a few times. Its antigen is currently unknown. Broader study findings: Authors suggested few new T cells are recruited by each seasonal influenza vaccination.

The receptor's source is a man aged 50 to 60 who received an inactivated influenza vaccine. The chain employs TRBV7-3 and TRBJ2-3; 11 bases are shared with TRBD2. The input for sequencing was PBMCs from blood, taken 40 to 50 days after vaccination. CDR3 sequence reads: CASSQLAGGPPDTQYF. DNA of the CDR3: TGTGCCAGCAGCCAGTTAGCGGGAGGGCCCCCAGATACGCAGTATTTT.